A single sample is the source of the 9 T cell receptor beta chains below, sequenced in a study of blood T cell repertoires in COVID-19. Sequencing used immunoSEQ multiplex PCR; TCRdb keeps in-frame clones, though not all of them. The sample carries 200,000 to 300,000 clones, roughly 79% recorded once. Sequencing was performed on peripheral blood. Receptors were obtained from a woman aged 80 or older with COVID-19, enrolled during active disease.

On this clone: The same CDR3 can be traced to other DNA sequences in this sample. The V and J genes are TRBV18 and TRBJ2-7; 12 positions agree with TRBD1. Germline assignment: CDR1 KGHSH and CDR2 LQKENI. This CDR3 is built from 14 residues. After removal of 3 bases from V and 7 bases from J, the junction contained 4 bases not matched to a gene. CDR3 in DNA: TGTGCCAGCTCACCGGGACAGGGGGCAGGGGAGCAGTACTTC. As protein: CASSPGQGAGEQYF.

The rearrangement uses TRBV30 and TRBJ2-7; weak D call: TRBD2 (6 bases). Germline lookup yields CDR1 GTSNPN and CDR2 SVGIG (reference sequence). Deletions cut 0 bases from V and 3 bases from J, with 12 bases between. The CDR3 totals 14 residues. CDR3 sequence reads: CAWSVRELLYEQYF. In nucleotides, the CDR3 is TGTGCCTGGAGTGTACGGGAGTTACTCTACGAGCAGTACTTC. Full variable domain (missing parts from reference TRBV30 and TRBJ2-7): SQTIHQWPATLVQPVGSPLSLECTVEGTSNPNLYWYRQAAGRGLQLLFYSVGIGQISSEVPQNLSASRPQDRQFILSSKKLLLSDSGFYLCAWSVRELLYEQYFGPGTRLTVT.

This clone was detected only a few times. This chain uses TRBV7-9 with TRBJ2-7, with TRBD1 matching over 11 bases. CDR1 SEHNR and CDR2 FQNEAQ come from the germline V gene (reference sequence). The CDR3 runs to 17 residues. With V trimmed by 7 bases and J by 5 bases, 16 bases remained unmatched. CDR3 amino acids: CASIPNRGTGGGHEQYF. CDR3 nucleotides: TGTGCCAGCATCCCTAACCGGGGGACAGGGGGTGGGCACGAGCAGTACTTC. The entire variable domain, with the rest obtained from reference TRBV7-9 and TRBJ2-7, is as follows: DTGVSQNPRHKITKRGQNVTFRCDPISEHNRLYWYRQTLGQGPEFLTYFQNEAQLEKSRLLSDRFSAERPKGSFSTLEIQRTEQGDSAMYLCASIPNRGTGGGHEQYFGPGTRLTVT.

The rearrangement uses TRBV19 and TRBJ2-7, with D tentatively TRBD1 (7 bases). This CDR3 region has 13 residues. Deletions cut 10 bases from V and 2 bases from J, with 15 bases between. CDR1 is LNHDA, CDR2 SQIVND, per germline (reference sequence). CDR3 DNA: TGTGCCACCGGAGGGGACAGCCCCTACGAGCAGTACTTC. This codes for CATGGDSPYEQYF.

The chain joins TRBV18 to TRBJ2-1; the D is unclear. The CDR3 runs 12 residues. V shed 3 bases and J shed 8 bases, with 8 bases lying between them. Per germline, CDR1 KGHSH and CDR2 LQKENI. The CDR3 nucleotides read TGTGCCAGCTCACCTGGTACTGATGAGCAGTTCTTC. Amino acids: CASSPGTDEQFF.

V is TRBV7-2 and J is TRBJ1-3; D not resolved. The CDR3 extends over 15 amino acids. CDR1 and CDR2 (germline): SGHTA, FQGNSA. The germline V and J ends were trimmed by 5 bases and 0 bases, with 11 bases remaining between them. CDR3 coding DNA: TGTGCCAGCAGCGCCTCAGGATCCTCTGGAAACACCATATATTTT. It translates to CASSASGSSGNTIYF. Full variable domain (remainder filled in from reference TRBV7-2 and TRBJ1-3): GAGVSQSPSNKVTEKGKDVELRCDPISGHTALYWYRQSLGQGLEFLIYFQGNSAPDKSGLPSDRFSAERTGGSVSTLTIQRTQQEDSAVYLCASSASGSSGNTIYFGEGSWLTVV.

This rearrangement joins TRBV6-2 or TRBV6-3 to TRBJ2-2; TRBD2 might be the D (6 bases). Trimming took off 6 bases at V and 0 bases at J, with 17 bases between the two ends. The CDR3 is made up of 17 amino acids. Per germline, CDR1 MNHEY and CDR2 SVGEGT. The CDR3 DNA reads TGTGCCAGCAGATACGCCGGCGTAGCGGCGAACACCGGGGAGCTGTTTTTT. Translating gives CASRYAGVAANTGELFF.

The chain is built from TRBV15 and TRBJ1-3; D unclear. This CDR3 comprises 13 residues. Trimming took 4 bases from V and 4 from J, leaving 8 bases between them. Germline CDR1 is LNHNV and CDR2 is YYDKDF (reference sequence). The CDR3 sequence: CATSIKQGNTIYF. The CDR3 coding sequence is TGTGCCACCAGCATAAAACAAGGAAACACCATATATTTT.

V gene TRBV4-3 combines with J gene TRBJ1-4; D remains unclear. V dropped 1 base and J dropped 7 bases, with 10 bases sitting between them. The germline V gene has CDR1 LGHNA and CDR2 YSLEER. CDR3 size: 14 residues. The CDR3 sequence is CASSQVLPGEKLFF. DNA of the CDR3: TGCGCCAGCAGCCAAGTTCTCCCGGGTGAAAAACTGTTTTTT.